A selection of T cell receptor beta chains follows, all from one sample in a study of OX40 agonist ivuxolimab in advanced cancers. Some clones are missing from TCRdb's copy, which holds only in-frame ones; the method was immunoSEQ multiplex PCR. In the table there are 45,000 to 65,000 clones, about nine tenths of which are singletons. Material: CD4+ or CD8+ T cells sorted from blood, obtained in a trial of the OX40 agonist ivuxolimab. These receptor sequences come from an adult with an advanced solid tumor such as melanoma, head and neck, liver or kidney cancer. The CDR3 runs from the conserved cysteine through the conserved F or W. D genes are given only for firm matches. Expanded clones are given a class, and other clones once, few, many or no size at all.

TRBV29-1	TRBJ1-1	.	.	CSVDDGGNTEAFF	TGCAGCGTTGATGATGGTGGGAACACTGAAGCTTTCTTT
TRBV6-5	TRBJ2-7	once	.	CASGLYEQYF	TGTGCCAGCGGGCTATACGAGCAGTACTTC
TRBV7-8	TRBJ2-1	.	.	CASSLVSGREQFF	TGTGCCAGCAGCTTAGTCTCAGGGCGGGAGCAGTTCTTC
TRBV7-9	TRBJ2-5	once	TRBD2	CASKGLAGVEETQYF	TGTGCCAGCAAGGGACTAGCGGGAGTAGAGGAGACCCAGTACTTC
TRBV28	TRBJ1-2	.	.	CASSLQYPGARGLTNYGYTF	TGTGCCAGCAGTTTACAGTACCCAGGGGCGCGCGGCCTGACTAACTATGGCTACACCTTC
TRBV6-6	TRBJ1-6	.	.	CASSPGFSTPLHF	TGTGCCAGCAGTCCTGGGTTTTCTACACCCCTCCACTTT
TRBV25-1	TRBJ2-2	.	.	CASSEWGAGELFF	TGTGCCAGCAGTGAATGGGGAGCCGGGGAGCTGTTTTTT
TRBV5-4	TRBJ1-6	.	TRBD1	CASSSGTGVYSPLHF	TGTGCCAGCAGCTCCGGGACAGGGGTGTATTCACCCCTCCACTTT
TRBV5-1	TRBJ2-1	.	.	CASSWGATGNEQFF	TGCGCCAGCAGCTGGGGGGCGACGGGGAATGAGCAGTTCTTC
TRBV28	TRBJ1-3	.	.	CASSPGGSENTIYF	TGTGCCAGCAGCCCGGGGGGCTCTGAAAACACCATATATTTT
TRBV10-3	TRBJ2-1	.	TRBD1	CAIRGQVYNEQFF	TGTGCCATCAGGGGACAGGTTTACAATGAGCAGTTCTTC
TRBV5-1	TRBJ1-1	.	TRBD1	CASSLEQGRYTEAFF	TGCGCCAGCAGCTTGGAACAGGGGAGGTACACTGAAGCTTTCTTT
TRBV4-2	TRBJ2-3	.	TRBD2	CASSQGTLAGYTDTQYF	TGTGCCAGCAGCCAAGGAACACTAGCGGGGTATACAGATACGCAGTATTTT
TRBV29-1	TRBJ2-3	.	TRBD2	CSVEVSGITDTQYF	TGCAGCGTTGAGGTTAGCGGGATCACAGATACGCAGTATTTT
TRBV5-1	TRBJ2-3	.	TRBD2	CASSLAGTSGTDTQYF	TGCGCCAGCAGCTTGGCCGGGACTAGCGGCACAGATACGCAGTATTTT
TRBV7-7	TRBJ2-3	.	.	CASSHSGGGTDTQYF	TGTGCCAGCAGCCACTCAGGGGGGGGCACAGATACGCAGTATTTT
TRBV2	TRBJ1-2	.	TRBD1	CASSTQGRLGYTF	TGTGCCAGCAGTACACAGGGGAGACTTGGCTACACCTTC
TRBV30	TRBJ2-4	once	.	CAWIQKRAANKNIQYF	TGTGCCTGGATCCAGAAGCGGGCGGCTAACAAAAACATTCAGTACTTC
TRBV19	TRBJ2-7	.	.	CASSSQNSYSYEQYF	TGTGCCAGTAGTTCCCAAAACTCGTACTCCTACGAGCAGTACTTC
TRBV7-2	TRBJ1-1	.	.	CASSAHTEAFF	TGTGCCAGCAGCGCTCACACTGAAGCTTTCTTT
TRBV6-4	TRBJ2-1	once	.	CASSDSDRRYNEQFF	TGTGCCAGCAGTGACTCGGACAGAAGGTACAATGAGCAGTTCTTC
TRBV18	TRBJ1-1	.	.	CASSPMDIQNTEAFF	TGTGCCAGCTCACCGATGGACATCCAGAACACTGAAGCTTTCTTT
TRBV2	TRBJ2-2	few	TRBD2	CASRPEREGGELFF	TGTGCCAGCAGACCCGAGCGGGAAGGCGGGGAGCTGTTTTTT
TRBV5-6	TRBJ1-3	.	.	CASSLTGGGYTIYF	TGTGCCAGCAGCTTGACTGGGGGCGGCTACACCATATATTTT
TRBV6-5	TRBJ2-3	.	.	CASSYRSTDTQYF	TGTGCCAGCAGTTACAGGAGCACAGATACGCAGTATTTT
TRBV18	TRBJ2-5	.	TRBD1	CASSPTGGSRETQYF	TGTGCCAGCTCACCAACAGGGGGGTCCCGGGAGACCCAGTACTTC
TRBV7-2	TRBJ1-1	.	.	CASSLIPAAANTEAFF	TGTGCCAGCAGCTTAATACCGGCGGCAGCGAACACTGAAGCTTTCTTT
TRBV7-2	TRBJ1-1	.	.	CASSLTGTEAFF	TGTGCCAGCAGCTTGACGGGGACTGAAGCTTTCTTT
TRBV7-8	TRBJ2-6	.	.	CASSLLPQFSGANVLTF	TGTGCCAGCAGCTTACTCCCACAGTTCTCTGGGGCCAACGTCCTGACTTTC
TRBV18	TRBJ1-1	.	.	CASSPLAGWDTEAFF	TGTGCCAGCTCACCACTTGCAGGGTGGGACACTGAAGCTTTCTTT
TRBV27	TRBJ2-2	.	TRBD1	CASRSKTGMVDTGELFF	TGTGCCAGCAGATCAAAGACAGGGATGGTTGACACCGGGGAGCTGTTTTTT
TRBV7-9	TRBJ2-5	.	TRBD1	CASSYGQAQETQYF	TGTGCCAGCAGCTACGGACAGGCGCAAGAGACCCAGTACTTC
TRBV5-6	TRBJ2-1	.	TRBD2	CASSVPTGTSGGNEQFF	TGTGCCAGCAGCGTACCCACCGGGACTAGCGGGGGTAATGAGCAGTTCTTC
TRBV11-3	TRBJ2-7	few	.	CASSLDGAYEQYF	TGTGCCAGCAGCCTCGACGGGGCTTACGAGCAGTACTTC
TRBV7-6	TRBJ2-1	once	.	CASSLTALPYNEQFF	TGTGCCAGCAGCTTGACTGCATTGCCCTACAATGAGCAGTTCTTC
TRBV5-6	TRBJ2-3	few	TRBD1	CASSLRGGQRDTQYF	TGTGCCAGCAGCTTGAGAGGGGGCCAAAGAGATACGCAGTATTTT
TRBV2	TRBJ2-1	.	TRBD2	CASSEYSGSAYEQFF	TGTGCCAGCAGTGAATATAGCGGGAGTGCCTATGAGCAGTTCTTC
TRBV6-5	TRBJ1-1	.	.	CASSLIGGLNTEAFF	TGTGCCAGCAGTCTCATTGGGGGGTTGAACACTGAAGCTTTCTTT
TRBV14	TRBJ2-7	once	.	CASSQDGRGGYEQYF	TGTGCCAGCAGCCAAGATGGAAGGGGAGGATACGAGCAGTACTTC
TRBV7-9	TRBJ1-1	.	.	CASSSGALEAFF	TGTGCCAGCAGCTCGGGGGCCCTTGAAGCTTTCTTT
TRBV2	TRBJ2-1	.	.	CASSEATGSPPLNEQFF	TGTGCCAGCAGTGAAGCAACAGGCAGCCCACCTCTCAATGAGCAGTTCTTC
TRBV28	TRBJ2-1	.	.	CASILRGAGYNEQFF	TGTGCCAGCATCTTACGGGGGGCAGGCTACAATGAGCAGTTCTTC
TRBV5-1	TRBJ2-2	.	.	CASSPGGPFTGELFF	TGCGCCAGCAGCCCCGGAGGGCCGTTCACCGGGGAGCTGTTTTTT
TRBV5-4	TRBJ1-1	.	.	CASSSRGGETEAFF	TGTGCCAGCAGTTCCCGAGGGGGAGAGACTGAAGCTTTCTTT
TRBV19	TRBJ1-6	.	.	CASHSANNSPLHF	TGTGCCAGCCATAGTGCGAATAATTCACCCCTCCACTTT
TRBV6-6	TRBJ1-1	.	.	CASISLNTEAFF	TGTGCCAGCATATCCCTGAACACTGAAGCTTTCTTT
TRBV2	TRBJ1-4	.	.	CASSEPQRVRFEKLFF	TGTGCCAGCAGTGAGCCTCAGAGGGTTCGGTTTGAAAAACTGTTTTTT
TRBV9	TRBJ2-5	.	TRBD1	CASSARRTGAETQYF	TGTGCCAGCAGCGCTCGTCGGACAGGGGCGGAGACCCAGTACTTC